This is a list of T cell receptor beta chains from one sample in a study of somatic mutations in cytotoxic T cells in rheumatoid arthritis. TCRdb keeps only in-frame clones here, not all; method: immunoSEQ multiplex PCR. Of around 29,000 clones listed, about 81% are singletons. Sequencing used CD8+ T cells sorted from blood. These receptors all stem from an adult with rheumatoid arthritis. CDR3s include the opening cysteine and the closing phenylalanine or tryptophan. Each record gives: J gene, D gene, V gene, clone size, CDR3 length, CDR3 DNA, CDR3 protein. D genes are given only for firm matches. The listing skips clone size in some rows; elsewhere it reads once, few, many or a size class.

TRBJ1-4 | NA | TRBV7-9 | NA | 13 | TGTGCCAGCAGCCTTACAACTAATGAAAAACTGTTTTTT | CASSLTTNEKLFF
TRBJ1-5 | NA | TRBV7-6 | NA | 13 | TGTGCCAGCAGCCCGGACGGTTATCAGCCCCAGCATTTT | CASSPDGYQPQHF
TRBJ1-5 | NA | TRBV7-8 | NA | 18 | TGTGCCAGCAGCTTAACCCCAGGGGACACCTATTTTGATCAGCCCCAGCATTTT | CASSLTPGDTYFDQPQHF
TRBJ1-2 | NA | TRBV7-9 | NA | 19 | TGTGCCAGCAGCTTAGACTGGCCCCAAACCGGGTTTACTAACTATGGCTACACCTTC | CASSLDWPQTGFTNYGYTF
TRBJ1-4 | NA | TRBV11-2 | once | 16 | TGTGCCAGCAGCTCCTCAGAATCCGCAACTAATGAAAAACTGTTTTTT | CASSSSESATNEKLFF
TRBJ2-1 | TRBD2 | TRBV10-3 | NA | 14 | TGTGCCATCAGTGAGTCGGCGGGGGTACCGGGGCAGTTCTTC | CAISESAGVPGQFF
TRBJ2-7 | NA | TRBV21-1 | NA | 14 | TGTGCCAGCAAAGGATGGAGGCCCTCCTACGAGCAGTACTTC | CASKGWRPSYEQYF
TRBJ2-1 | NA | TRBV6-4 | few | 13 | TGTGCCAGCAGTGACTCAGACCGGTCCGAGCAGTTCTTC | CASSDSDRSEQFF
TRBJ2-5 | NA | TRBV6-5 | NA | 15 | TGTGCCAGCAGTTCCTCGGGGCTAGCTGGGGAGACCCAGTACTTC | CASSSSGLAGETQYF
TRBJ1-1 | NA | TRBV7-8 | NA | 14 | TGTGCCAGCAGCTTAGGCGGAGGGAACACTGAAGCTTTCTTT | CASSLGGGNTEAFF
TRBJ1-4 | TRBD1 | TRBV19 | NA | 14 | TGTGCCAGTAGTATGACAGGGAGGAATGAAAAACTGTTTTTT | CASSMTGRNEKLFF
TRBJ2-3 | NA | TRBV29-1 | NA | 17 | TGCAGCGTTGAAAATCCTGACCTCCGATCTAGCACAGATACGCAGTATTTT | CSVENPDLRSSTDTQYF
TRBJ2-3 | NA | TRBV21-1 | NA | 17 | TGTGCCAGCAGCAATCGTGAGCTTAGGTGTGGCACAGATACGCAGTATTTT | CASSNRELRCGTDTQYF
TRBJ2-1 | TRBD2 | TRBV5-1 | NA | 18 | TGCGCCAGCAGCTTGGCCGATTGGGGACTAAGGGAAGACAATGAGCAGTTCTTC | CASSLADWGLREDNEQFF
TRBJ2-1 | NA | TRBV19 | NA | 13 | TGTGCCAGTAGTGCAGTCGCGGGGAATGAGCAGTTCTTC | CASSAVAGNEQFF
TRBJ2-2 | TRBD1 | TRBV9 | NA | 16 | TGTGCCAGCAGCCCTCCGGGACAGGGTAACACCGGGGAGCTGTTTTTT | CASSPPGQGNTGELFF
TRBJ2-2 | NA | TRBV4-1 | NA | 17 | TGCGCCAGCAGCCAAGAAGGCCGGGGTGTTAGGACCGGGGAGCTGTTTTTT | CASSQEGRGVRTGELFF
TRBJ1-1 | NA | TRBV19 | NA | 13 | TGTGCCAGTAGTATCGGGGGCCGCGCTGAAGCTTTCTTT | CASSIGGRAEAFF
TRBJ2-3 | NA | TRBV5-1 | NA | 18 | TGCGCCAGCAGCTTGCGCGTGAGGCGGGGGCGATGGACAGATACGCAGTATTTT | CASSLRVRRGRWTDTQYF
TRBJ2-1 | NA | TRBV29-1 | NA | 18 | TGCAGCGTTGAAGATCTCCCTAGACAGAAACACAATGACTTGGAACAGTTCTTC | CSVEDLPRQKHNDLEQFF
TRBJ2-5 | TRBD2 | TRBV4-3 | NA | 16 | TGCGCCAGCAGCCAGTCTGGGACTAGCGGGGGAGAGACCCAGTACTTC | CASSQSGTSGGETQYF
TRBJ1-3 | NA | TRBV7-9 | NA | 14 | TGTGCCAGCATCGCGGAAGGTAGTGGAAACACCATATATTTT | CASIAEGSGNTIYF
TRBJ2-1 | TRBD2 | TRBV27 | NA | 19 | TGTGCCAGCAGTTTAATCCCCGGGGTAGCGGGAGGGCCCCAAGGCGAGCAGTTCTTC | CASSLIPGVAGGPQGEQFF
TRBJ1-2 | NA | TRBV6-5 | NA | 13 | TGTGCCAGCAGCTGGCAAGCATTGGGTGGCTACACCTTC | CASSWQALGGYTF
TRBJ1-2 | NA | TRBV25-1 | NA | 13 | TGTGCCAGCAGTGAATCGTGGCGTTATGGCTACACCTTC | CASSESWRYGYTF
TRBJ2-1 | NA | TRBV4-3 | NA | 11 | TGCGCCAGCAGCCAAGGGAATGAGCAGTTCTTC | CASSQGNEQFF
TRBJ1-4 | NA | TRBV15 | NA | 15 | TGTGCCACCAGCACGTTACAGGGACTTAATGAAAAACTGTTTTTT | CATSTLQGLNEKLFF
TRBJ2-5 | NA | TRBV4-1 | NA | 11 | TGCGCCAGCAGCGAAGGCGGGACCCAGTACTTC | CASSEGGTQYF
TRBJ2-3 | TRBD1 | TRBV4-3 | NA | 17 | TGCGCCAGCAGCCAGGACAGGGGGACGGCTAGCACAGATACGCAGTATTTT | CASSQDRGTASTDTQYF
TRBJ2-5 | NA | TRBV5-4 | NA | 15 | TGTGCCAGCAGCTCTGCTGGGGGCCGGGGGGAGACCCAGTACTTC | CASSSAGGRGETQYF
TRBJ2-7 | TRBD1 | TRBV11-3 | NA | 14 | TGTGCCAGCAGGCCCAGGGGGCGGCCCTACGAGCAGTACTTC | CASRPRGRPYEQYF
TRBJ1-5 | NA | TRBV27 | NA | 14 | TGTGCCAGCAGTTTACTTGGCGGCAATCAGCCCCAGCATTTT | CASSLLGGNQPQHF
TRBJ2-7 | NA | TRBV30 | NA | 13 | TGTGCCTCAACCCGGGACGTCTCCTACGAGCAGTACTTC | CASTRDVSYEQYF
TRBJ2-1 | NA | TRBV30 | NA | 14 | TGTGCCTGGAGCCGGGACCTCTTAAACAATGAGCAGTTCTTC | CAWSRDLLNNEQFF
TRBJ1-2 | NA | TRBV27 | NA | 13 | TGTGCCAGCCTTGGACCCCCTAACTATGGCTACACCTTC | CASLGPPNYGYTF
TRBJ2-1 | NA | TRBV6-4 | once | 16 | TGTGCCAGCAGTGTGAATTACAGGGACTCCTACAATGAGCAGTTCTTC | CASSVNYRDSYNEQFF
TRBJ2-1 | TRBD2 | TRBV4-2 | NA | 15 | TGTGCCAGCAGCCTCCGTAGCGGGGAATACAATGAGCAGTTCTTC | CASSLRSGEYNEQFF
TRBJ2-1 | NA | TRBV6-5 | NA | 15 | TGTGCCAGCAGTCCCCTCTCGCGGACCTACAATGAGCAGTTCTTC | CASSPLSRTYNEQFF
TRBJ2-7 | NA | TRBV27 | NA | 13 | TGTGCCAGCAGACCGGGGCGAGGGGCCGAGCAGTACTTC | CASRPGRGAEQYF
TRBJ2-2 | NA | TRBV5-1 | NA | 11 | TGCGCCAGCAGATTCACCGGGGAGCTGTTTTTT | CASRFTGELFF
TRBJ1-5 | NA | TRBV30 | NA | 14 | TGTGCCTGGAGTCGAGGGATAGGCAATCAGCCCCAGCATTTT | CAWSRGIGNQPQHF
TRBJ1-3 | NA | TRBV9 | NA | 14 | TGTGCCAGCAGCCCGCCAAGTGCTGCAAACACCATATATTTT | CASSPPSAANTIYF
TRBJ2-1 | TRBD2 | TRBV19 | NA | 13 | TGTGCCAGTAGTGGGACTAGCCGCAATGAGCAGTTCTTC | CASSGTSRNEQFF
TRBJ2-3 | TRBD2 | TRBV6-1 | NA | 15 | TGTGCCAGCAGTGAAGAAACTAGCGGACCAGATACGCAGTATTTT | CASSEETSGPDTQYF
TRBJ2-1 | TRBD2 | TRBV4-3 | NA | 17 | TGCGCCAGCAGCCAACCCATAGCGGGGGGGCGAATCAATGAGCAGTTCTTC | CASSQPIAGGRINEQFF
TRBJ2-3 | TRBD2 | TRBV27 | NA | 16 | TGTGCCAGCAGTTCTCCCGGACTAGGAAGCGCAGATACGCAGTATTTT | CASSSPGLGSADTQYF
TRBJ1-1 | NA | TRBV5-4 | NA | 14 | TGTGCCAGCAGCCCGGGCCTCATGAACACTGAAGCTTTCTTT | CASSPGLMNTEAFF
TRBJ2-7 | TRBD2 | TRBV19 | NA | 16 | TGTGCCAGTAGTATAAGACTAGCGGGAGTCTCTTCCGAGCAGTACTTC | CASSIRLAGVSSEQYF
TRBJ2-2 | NA | TRBV7-6 | NA | 13 | TGTGCCAGCAGCTTAAGAGGTGGCGGGGAGCTGTTTTTT | CASSLRGGGELFF
TRBJ1-1 | NA | TRBV7-2 | NA | 17 | TGTGCCAGCAGCTCCGATAATTTGGGACACATGAACACTGAAGCTTTCTTT | CASSSDNLGHMNTEAFF
TRBJ2-7 | TRBD1 | TRBV5-4 | NA | 14 | TGTGCCAGCAGCCCTACAGGGGGTGCCTACGAGCAGTACTTC | CASSPTGGAYEQYF
TRBJ1-2 | TRBD1 | TRBV19 | NA | 15 | TGTGCCAGTAGTGCGGACTTACAGGGGTGGAATGGCTACACCTTC | CASSADLQGWNGYTF
TRBJ2-3 | TRBD1 | TRBV6-4 | few | 14 | TGTGCCAGCAGTGGGGGGACAGCCACAGATACGCAGTATTTT | CASSGGTATDTQYF
TRBJ1-4 | NA | TRBV11-2 | NA | 14 | TGTGCCAGCAGCCCGTTCGGAACTAATGAAAAACTGTTTTTT | CASSPFGTNEKLFF
TRBJ2-1 | TRBD2 | TRBV7-9 | NA | 18 | TGTGCCAGCAGGCCGACTAGCGGCAACGCCTTTGGGAACAATGAGCAGTTCTTC | CASRPTSGNAFGNNEQFF
TRBJ2-6 | TRBD2 | TRBV9 | once | 19 | TGTGCCAGCAGCGTAGGAGATGCGGGGGGCTTTCTAAGGGCCAACGTCCTGACTTTC | CASSVGDAGGFLRANVLTF